This T cell receptor (beta chain) is from a study of blood T cell repertoires in COVID-19. The CDR3 consists of 11 residues. The V end lost 5 bases, the J end lost 4 bases, and 8 bases lay between the germline ends. Germline CDR1 is SQVTM and CDR2 is ANQGSEA. Original handling: Nucleated cell counts were estimated from reference gene primer amplification. TCRdb's copy holds only in-frame clones and misses some; the assay was immunoSEQ multiplex PCR. Clonal size and the V and J genes are those of that table, whereas D and trimming came from the DNA. Of 40,000 to 50,000 clones listed, 70% to 85% are singletons.

V is TRBV29-1 and J is TRBJ2-5, with D possibly matching TRBD2 (5 bases). The specimen sequenced was peripheral blood. The sequence came from a man in his sixties or seventies with acute or convalescent COVID-19. The CDR3 coding sequence is TGCAGCGTTTCCGAGGGAGAGACCCAGTACTTC. Protein sequence: CSVSEGETQYF.